Listed here is a single T cell receptor (beta chain). At one boundary the junction diverges from the germline segment, which might be a read error. Different DNA sequences within this sample yield the same CDR3. The sample is drawn from a study of shared clonotypes between healthy human individuals. Sequencing used immunoSEQ multiplex PCR; TCRdb keeps in-frame clones, though not all of them. This table holds approximately 2.5 million clones, more than 90% found once. The CDR3 spans 14 residues. Germline values: CDR1 SSHAT, CDR2 FNYEAQ (reference sequence). The V and J genes are TRBV7-7 and TRBJ2-3; 12 positions agree with TRBD1. The TCR was taken from a man between 18 and 29 years old in good health. The sample comprised naive CD4+ T cells sorted from blood. Stated subset: CD45RA+ positively selected. CDR3 nucleotides: TGTGCTAGCAGCTCGGGACAGGGGGCTGATACGCAGTATTTT. Translation: CASSSGQGADTQYF.